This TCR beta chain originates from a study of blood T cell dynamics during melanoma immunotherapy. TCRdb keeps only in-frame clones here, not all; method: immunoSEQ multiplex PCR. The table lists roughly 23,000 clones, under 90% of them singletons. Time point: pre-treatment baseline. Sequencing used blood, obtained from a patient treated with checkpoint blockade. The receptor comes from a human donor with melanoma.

CDR3 DNA: TGTGCCAGCAGTTACTTCGACGGAGAGAAAAACATTCAGTACTTC. It is translated as CASSYFDGEKNIQYF. V usage is TRBV6-7 and J usage is TRBJ2-4; D is unresolved. TRBV6-7 falls under the ORF class, with uncertain function. The CDR3 covers 15 residues. Trimming took 1 base from V and 4 from J, leaving 11 bases between them.